The sequence of this TCR beta chain was determined in a study of tumor-infiltrating lymphocytes in primary liver carcinoma. The wider study: Tumors, staged T1-T3 N0M0, spanned 4.2 to 10 cm.

Note on this clonotype: Its antigen is not known. Lacking the conserved final phenylalanine or tryptophan, this CDR3 likely reflects a read error.

RNA and DNA were co-extracted from 20-30 mg of unsorted bulk tissue. Patients underwent surgical resection for primary liver carcinoma. Patients showed chronic HBV infection and an absence of prior treatment. Germline CDR1 reads SGHKS; CDR2 reads YYEKEE (reference sequence). The V gene lost 5 bases and the J gene lost 3 bases, with 17 bases spanning the gap. This CDR3 spans 15 amino acids. Reverse transcription of roughly 470 ng total RNA with a constant-region primer produced TCR beta cDNA. Libraries for TCR beta were built through three nested multiplex PCR rounds, which together made up a slightly modified ARM-PCR procedure. Researchers ran the first two PCR rounds for ten to eleven cycles each with TRBV1-TRBV30 forward primers and a C-beta reverse primer. TCRdb ran MiXCR on the multiplex PCR reads and lists one entry per CDR3 protein. Of some 180,000 distinct CDR3 sequences in the sample, roughly 80% were seen once.

Study-level results: Just about 7.5-24% of leading clones were found in every one of five regions.

The rearrangement uses TRBV5-5 and TRBJ1-1, with no clear D. Material for sequencing was tumor tissue from primary liver carcinoma. The sequence was obtained from a man aged 40-49 years with primary liver carcinoma and hepatitis B virus infection. The CDR3 DNA is TGTGCCAGCAGTCATGAGGGTGAACGGTACACTGAAGCTTTCTTA. Protein: CASSHEGERYTEAFL.